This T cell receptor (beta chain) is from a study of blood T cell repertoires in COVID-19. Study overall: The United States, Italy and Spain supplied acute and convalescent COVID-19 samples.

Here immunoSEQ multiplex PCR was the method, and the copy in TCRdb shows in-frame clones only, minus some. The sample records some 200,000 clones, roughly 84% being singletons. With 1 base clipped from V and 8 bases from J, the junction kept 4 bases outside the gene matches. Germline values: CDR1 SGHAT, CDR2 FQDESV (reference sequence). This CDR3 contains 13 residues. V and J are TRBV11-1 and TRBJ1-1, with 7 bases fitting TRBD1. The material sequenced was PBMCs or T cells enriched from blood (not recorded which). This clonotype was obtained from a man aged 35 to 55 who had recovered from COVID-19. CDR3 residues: CASSLGTGLEAFF. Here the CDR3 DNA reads TGTGCCAGCAGCTTAGGGACAGGCTTGGAAGCTTTCTTT.